The next 18 T cell receptor beta chains were all read from a single sample in a study of blood T cell repertoires in COVID-19. The table came from immunoSEQ multiplex PCR; TCRdb's copy has only in-frame clones and leaves some out. Of some 300,000 clones listed, around 81% are singletons. Sample: peripheral blood. The origin of the receptors is a woman aged 45-59 years with active or convalescent COVID-19.

This clone was picked up many times. The rearrangement joins TRBV3-1 (or the pseudogene TRBV3-2) to TRBJ1-6; 8 bases agree with TRBD1. Trimming cost V 7 bases and J 5 bases; bases outside gene matches: 7. This CDR3 comprises 15 residues. Germline lookup yields CDR1 LGHDT and CDR2 YNNKEL (reference sequence). The CDR3 DNA sequence: TGTGCCAGCAACAATGGACAGGGTAATAATTCACCCCTCCACTTT. It encodes CASNNGQGNNSPLHF.

The rearrangement uses TRBV16 and TRBJ2-1, with 10 positions matching TRBD2. The germline V gene encodes CDR1 KGHSY and CDR2 FQNENV. CDR3 size: 16 residues. The ends lost 4 bases at V and 7 bases at J; junction bases unmatched: 10. CDR3 sequence: CASSPRGAGGLNEQFF. The CDR3 coding sequence is TGTGCCAGCAGCCCCCGAGGAGCGGGAGGGTTGAATGAGCAGTTCTTC. Together with reference TRBV16 and TRBJ2-1, the CDR3 gives the full variable domain: GEEVAQTPKHLVRGEGQKAKLYCAPIKGHSYVFWYQQVLKNEFKFLISFQNENVFDETGMPKERFSAKCLPNSPCSLEIQATKLEDSAVYFCASSPRGAGGLNEQFFGPGTRLTVL.

V and J are TRBV7-9 and TRBJ2-1, with TRBD2 identical over 8 bases. The V segment lost 8 bases and the J segment 8 bases; nucleotides outside the gene matches: 5. Looked up from germline, CDR1 is SEHNR and CDR2 is FQNEAQ (reference sequence). The CDR3 extends over 12 amino acids. The CDR3 loop reads CASSGGGYEQFF. The DNA for the CDR3 is TGTGCCAGCTCGGGAGGGGGATATGAGCAGTTCTTC. Combining the CDR3 with reference TRBV7-9 and TRBJ2-1 gives the whole variable domain DTGVSQNPRHKITKRGQNVTFRCDPISEHNRLYWYRQTLGQGPEFLTYFQNEAQLEKSRLLSDRFSAERPKGSFSTLEIQRTEQGDSAMYLCASSGGGYEQFFGPGTRLTVL.

This clone was seen a few times. This chain joins TRBV5-1 and TRBJ2-2; 14 bases are shared with TRBD2. From germline, CDR1 is SGHRS and CDR2 YFSETQ. The CDR3 has 16 residues. With 6 bases clipped from V and 7 bases from J, the junction kept 8 bases outside the gene matches. The chain's CDR3 is CASNEGLAGASGELFF. In DNA form, the CDR3 reads TGCGCCAGCAATGAGGGACTAGCGGGAGCGAGCGGGGAGCTGTTTTTT.

The chain has TRBV24-1 and TRBJ1-1, with TRBD1 identical over 8 bases. The CDR3 consists of 12 residues. J was trimmed by 8 bases and V by 4 bases; bases with no gene match: 2. Germline V gene sequence: CDR1 KGHDR, CDR2 SFDVKD. The CDR3 DNA follows: TGTGCCACCAGTGACCACAGGGGGGAAGCTTTCTTT. Its translation: CATSDHRGEAFF.

This clone was recorded only once. This chain uses TRBV19 with TRBJ2-7; 11 positions match TRBD2. The CDR3 totals 16 residues. V lost 5 bases, J lost 2 bases, and 8 bases stayed unmatched. Germline CDR1 reads LNHDA; CDR2 reads SQIVND (reference sequence). CDR3 in DNA: TGTGCCAGTAGTCCATTAGCGGGAGGGGGGCCCTACGAGCAGTACTTC. Translating gives CASSPLAGGGPYEQYF.

The chain links TRBV5-1 to TRBJ2-1, with 10 bases identical to TRBD2. V dropped 4 bases and J dropped 3; count of bases not matched to a gene: 4. Germline CDR1 SGHRS, CDR2 YFSETQ. The CDR3 runs to 15 residues. CDR3 nucleotides: TGCGCCAGCAGCGACGGGACTAGCGACTACAATGAGCAGTTCTTC. Translation: CASSDGTSDYNEQFF.

This chain joins TRBV7-9 and TRBJ2-5; a possible D gene is TRBD2 (5 bases). This CDR3 region has 14 residues. Germline CDR1 and CDR2: SEHNR and FQNEAQ (reference sequence). The V end was cut by 5 bases, the J end by 0 bases, with 10 bases between. The CDR3 DNA reads as TGTGCCAGCAGCCCAGGACTGTACCAAGAGACCCAGTACTTC. It translates to CASSPGLYQETQYF.

The CDR3: CASSYQGAYGYTF. The CDR3 bases are TGTGCCAGCAGTTACCAGGGGGCCTATGGCTACACCTTC. The chain recombines TRBV12-3 or TRBV12-4 with TRBJ1-2, with 8 bases matching TRBD1. The CDR3 extends over 13 amino acids. The junction had 2 bases not matched to a gene; V was cut back by 4 bases and J by 4 bases.

V and J are TRBV4-1 and TRBJ1-4; 7 bases map to TRBD1. V trimming: 6 bases; J trimming: 8 bases; junction bases outside the gene matches: 6. The length of the CDR3 is 13 residues. The germline gives CDR1 MGHRA, CDR2 YSYEKL. CDR3 sequence reads: CASSWTGGEKLFF. Written as DNA, the CDR3 is TGCGCCAGCAGTTGGACAGGTGGGGAAAAACTGTTTTTT.

The J gene is TRBJ2-7, the V gene TRBV10-2, with D possibly being TRBD1 (6 bases). The germline V and J ends were trimmed by 3 bases and 1 base, with 22 bases remaining between them. CDR1 WSHSY and CDR2 SAAADI come from the germline V gene. The CDR3 consists of 18 residues. CDR3 residues: CASSEVRGPRLGSYEQYF. The DNA for the CDR3 is TGCGCCAGCAGTGAAGTCAGGGGACCCCGTTTAGGTTCCTACGAGCAGTACTTC.

The gene calls are TRBV7-9 and TRBJ1-2, with D tentatively TRBD1 (5 bases). Trimming cost V 3 bases and J 4 bases, with 9 bases left between them. CDR3 length: 13 residues. Looked up from germline, CDR1 is SEHNR and CDR2 is FQNEAQ (reference sequence). CDR3 amino acids: CASSFQGLYGYTF. CDR3 bases: TGTGCCAGCAGCTTTCAGGGTCTCTATGGCTACACCTTC.

The CDR3 DNA follows: TGCGCCAGGGTACTAGCGCCGTACCAAGAGACCCAGTACTTC. It specifies CARVLAPYQETQYF. This rearrangement joins TRBV10-1 to TRBJ2-5; 7 bases are a match to TRBD2. V trimming: 9 bases; J trimming: 0 bases; junction bases outside the gene matches: 7. This CDR3 region has 14 residues. Germline-derived CDR1 and CDR2 are WNHNN and SYGVQD (reference sequence).

This chain links TRBV6-5 with TRBJ2-3; 8 bases are shared with TRBD2. The germline CDR1 and CDR2 sequences are MNHEY and SVGAGI. This CDR3 has 15 residues. J gave up 2 bases and V 6 bases, and 7 bases lay outside the gene matches. CDR3 nucleotides: TGTGCCAGCAGCTTAACGGGAGGGGACACAGATACGCAGTATTTT. It yields the protein CASSLTGGDTDTQYF.

The chain employs TRBV10-3 and TRBJ1-1; D is perhaps TRBD1 (6 bases). The germline CDR1 and CDR2 sequences are ENHRY and SYGVKD. The CDR3 consists of 14 residues. V was shortened by 3 bases and J by 4 bases, with 12 bases between the two germline ends. The CDR3 DNA sequence: TGTGCCATCAGTGATCTGGGGGCGAGCACTGAAGCTTTCTTT. Residues: CAISDLGASTEAFF.

J is TRBJ1-3 and V is TRBV19; D might be TRBD1 (6 bases). The V end lost 2 bases, the J end lost 0 bases, and 14 bases lay between the germline ends. CDR3 length: 17 residues. Per germline, CDR1 LNHDA and CDR2 SQIVND (reference sequence). The DNA of the CDR3 is TGTGCCAGTAGTATAAGCCGGGACAAATTCTCTGGAAACACCATATATTTT. Its translation: CASSISRDKFSGNTIYF. The whole variable domain, filled in from reference TRBV19 and TRBJ1-3, reads DGGITQSPKYLFRKEGQNVTLSCEQNLNHDAMYWYRQDPGQGLRLIYYSQIVNDFQKGDIAEGYSVSREKKESFPLTVTSAQKNPTAFYLCASSISRDKFSGNTIYFGEGSWLTVV.

The chain couples TRBV30 to TRBJ1-5, with 9 bases fitting TRBD1. This CDR3 region has 14 residues. Germline assignment: CDR1 GTSNPN and CDR2 SVGIG (reference sequence). J was trimmed by 7 bases and V by 3 bases; bases with no gene match: 7. The CDR3: CAWRSGTGTQPQHF. CDR3 bases: TGTGCCTGGAGGTCCGGGACAGGGACCCAGCCCCAGCATTTT. The full variable domain, completed using reference TRBV30 and TRBJ1-5, is SQTIHQWPATLVQPVGSPLSLECTVEGTSNPNLYWYRQAAGRGLQLLFYSVGIGQISSEVPQNLSASRPQDRQFILSSKKLLLSDSGFYLCAWRSGTGTQPQHFGDGTRLSIL.

The gene calls are TRBV28 and TRBJ1-3; D is undetermined. In germline, CDR1 is MDHEN, CDR2 SYDVKM. This CDR3 region has 15 residues. Trimming shortened V by 6 bases and J by 0 bases, and 12 bases separated the two germline ends. Written as DNA, the CDR3 is TGTGCCAGCAGCCCTTATAGGAGCTCTGGAAACACCATATATTTT. Protein product: CASSPYRSSGNTIYF.